Each of the 8 T cell receptor beta chains below was sequenced from the same sample in a study of cytomegalovirus exposure and HLA in healthy donors. Profiled with immunoSEQ multiplex PCR; TCRdb holds only in-frame clones, not every one. This table has approximately 280,000 clones, around 87% appearing once. Input material: PBMCs. These receptors originate from a woman between 18 and 29 years old in good health and CMV-seronegative.

The V gene is TRBV5-1, the J gene TRBJ2-7, with 8 bases identical to TRBD1. The CDR3 extends over 14 amino acids. CDR1 and CDR2 from the germline V gene are SGHRS and YFSETQ. J was trimmed by 3 bases and V by 4 bases; bases with no gene match: 6. The CDR3 DNA is TGCGCCAGCAGCAGCCGGGACAGGAACTACGAGCAGTACTTC. It translates to CASSSRDRNYEQYF.

V and J are TRBV19 and TRBJ2-7, with 11 bases fitting TRBD2. This CDR3 is 16 amino acids long. After removal of 5 bases from V and 3 bases from J, the junction contained 9 bases not matched to a gene. Per germline, CDR1 LNHDA and CDR2 SQIVND (reference sequence). In nucleotides, the CDR3 is TGTGCCAGTAGTTTAACCGGGACTAGCGGCCTCTACGAGCAGTACTTC. As protein: CASSLTGTSGLYEQYF.

The chain employs TRBV5-1 and TRBJ1-5; 7 nucleotides align to TRBD1. The CDR3 runs to 19 residues. Germline V gene lookup returns CDR1 SGHRS and CDR2 YFSETQ. Trimming took 4 bases from V and 0 from J; bases not matched to a gene: 16. CDR3 in amino acids: CASSALDLRDRDSNQPQHF. For the CDR3, the DNA is TGCGCCAGCAGCGCCTTAGACCTCCGGGACAGAGATAGCAATCAGCCCCAGCATTTT.

CDR3 in amino acids: CSVDTGNTGELFF. Written as DNA, the CDR3 is TGCAGCGTTGATACAGGGAACACCGGGGAGCTGTTTTTT. The chain links TRBV29-1 to TRBJ2-2; possible D gene TRBD1, 5 bases. The V gene's germline CDR1 is SQVTM and CDR2 ANQGSEA. The CDR3 consists of 13 residues. Trimming cost V 3 bases and J 1 base, with 6 bases left between them.

This sequence joins TRBV29-1 and TRBJ1-2; 10 bases match TRBD1. Germline V gene sequence: CDR1 SQVTM, CDR2 ANQGSEA. The length of the CDR3 is 14 residues. Germline trimming cut 4 bases from V and 5 bases from J; bases unmatched to any gene: 7. The CDR3 is CSVGATGGEYGYTF. CDR3 sequence (DNA): TGCAGCGTTGGGGCGACAGGGGGCGAGTATGGCTACACCTTC. The full variable domain, with the rest looked up from reference TRBV29-1 and TRBJ1-2, is SAVISQKPSRDICQRGTSLTIQCQVDSQVTMMFWYRQQPGQSLTLIATANQGSEATYESGFVIDKFPISRPNLTFSTLTVSNMSPEDSSIYLCSVGATGGEYGYTFGSGTRLTVV.

The chain couples TRBV6-5 to TRBJ1-3; D gene unclear. This CDR3 has 14 residues. CDR1 MNHEY and CDR2 SVGAGI come from the germline V gene. V was pared by 6 bases and J by 4 bases, with 13 bases between. The CDR3 coding sequence is TGTGCCAGCAGACCCCCGGCGCGGGGAAACACCATATATTTT. Translation gives CASRPPARGNTIYF.

The chain couples TRBV19 to TRBJ2-7, with a tentative D call TRBD1 (6 bases). The CDR3 has 14 amino acids. Germline V lookup: CDR1 LNHDA, CDR2 SQIVND (reference sequence). V lost 3 bases, J lost 7 bases, and 16 bases lay in between. CDR3 sequence (DNA): TGTGCCAGTAGTATGGGGGCCAGGGCGGCGGAGCAGTACTTC. Translated: CASSMGARAAEQYF.

The V call is TRBV5-6, the J call TRBJ2-7; 10 bases align to TRBD2. Per germline, CDR1 SGHDT and CDR2 YYEEEE. The CDR3 is 16 residues long. J was trimmed by 5 bases and V by 0 bases; bases with no gene match: 8. CDR3 DNA: TGTGCCAGCAGCTTGGTAACGGCTAGCGGGAGTCACGAGCAGTACTTC. Protein: CASSLVTASGSHEQYF.